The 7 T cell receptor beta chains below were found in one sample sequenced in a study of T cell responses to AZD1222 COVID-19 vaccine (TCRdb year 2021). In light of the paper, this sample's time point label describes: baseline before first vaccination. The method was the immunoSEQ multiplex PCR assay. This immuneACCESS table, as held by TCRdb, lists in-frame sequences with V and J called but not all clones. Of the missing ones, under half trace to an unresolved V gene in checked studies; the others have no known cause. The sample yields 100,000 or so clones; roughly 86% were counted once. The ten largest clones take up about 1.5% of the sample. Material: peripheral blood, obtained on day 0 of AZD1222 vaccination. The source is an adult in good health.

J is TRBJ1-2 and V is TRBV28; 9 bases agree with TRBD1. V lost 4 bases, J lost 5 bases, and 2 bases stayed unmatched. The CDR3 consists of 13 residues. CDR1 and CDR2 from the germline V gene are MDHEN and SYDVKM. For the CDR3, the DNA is TGTGCCAGCAGTTGGGACAGGGATTATGGCTACACCTTC. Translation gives CASSWDRDYGYTF.

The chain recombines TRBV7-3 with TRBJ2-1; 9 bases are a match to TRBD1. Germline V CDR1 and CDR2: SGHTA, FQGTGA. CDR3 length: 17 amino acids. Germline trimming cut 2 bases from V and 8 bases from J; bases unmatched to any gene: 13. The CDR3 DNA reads TGTGCCAGCAGCTTAGGTCCACCGACAGGGGGATTCTATGAGCAGTTCTTC. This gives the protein CASSLGPPTGGFYEQFF.

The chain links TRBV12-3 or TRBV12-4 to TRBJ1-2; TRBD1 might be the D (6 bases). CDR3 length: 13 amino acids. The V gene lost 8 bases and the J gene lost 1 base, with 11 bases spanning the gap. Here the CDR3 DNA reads TGTGCCAGCGCAGGGGACGATAACTATGGCTACACCTTC. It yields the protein CASAGDDNYGYTF.

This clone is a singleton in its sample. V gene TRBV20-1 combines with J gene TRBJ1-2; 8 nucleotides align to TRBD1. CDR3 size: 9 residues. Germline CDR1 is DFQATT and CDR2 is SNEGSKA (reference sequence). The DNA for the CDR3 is TGCGGTACAGGGGGTCCCGACACCTTC. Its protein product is CGTGGPDTF.

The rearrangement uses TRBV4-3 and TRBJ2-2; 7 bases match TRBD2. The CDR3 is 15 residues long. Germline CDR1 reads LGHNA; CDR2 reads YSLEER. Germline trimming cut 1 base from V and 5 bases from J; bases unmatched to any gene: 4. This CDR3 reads CASSQVGLGTGELFF. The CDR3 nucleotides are TGCGCCAGCAGCCAAGTTGGACTAGGGACCGGGGAGCTGTTTTTT.

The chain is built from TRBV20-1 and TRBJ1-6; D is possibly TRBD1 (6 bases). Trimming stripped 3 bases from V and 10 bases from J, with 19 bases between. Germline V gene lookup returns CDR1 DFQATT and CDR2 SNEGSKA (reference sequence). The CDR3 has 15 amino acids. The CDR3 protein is CSASLEGGTESPLHF. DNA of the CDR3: TGCAGTGCTAGTCTTGAAGGGGGAACGGAGTCACCCCTCCACTTT.

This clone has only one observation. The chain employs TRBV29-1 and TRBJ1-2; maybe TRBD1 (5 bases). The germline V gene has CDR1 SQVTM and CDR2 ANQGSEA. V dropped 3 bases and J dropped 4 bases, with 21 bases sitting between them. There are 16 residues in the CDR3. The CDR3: CSVEGGSGRQPYGYTF. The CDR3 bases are TGCAGCGTTGAGGGTGGGTCGGGACGGCAACCCTATGGCTACACCTTC.